This T cell receptor (beta chain) came from a study of T cell responses to AZD1222 COVID-19 vaccine. Profiling relied on immunoSEQ multiplex PCR, and the TCRdb table lists in-frame clones only, not all of them. The profile shows 100,000 to 150,000 clones, approximately 85% of them singletons. Germline values: CDR1 ENHRY, CDR2 SYGVKD. The CDR3 totals 14 residues. The J segment lost 3 bases and the V segment lost 2 bases, leaving 3 bases of the junction unmatched. Sequences were derived from peripheral blood, sampled on day 0 of AZD1222 vaccination. The TCR originated in an adult in good health. The chain recombines TRBV10-3 with TRBJ2-7, with 8 bases identical to TRBD1. CDR3 amino acids: CAISERGQVYEQYF. The CDR3 DNA reads as TGTGCCATCAGTGAGAGGGGACAGGTCTACGAGCAGTACTTC.